Listed below are T cell receptor beta chains from one sample, sequenced in a study of cytomegalovirus exposure and HLA in healthy donors. The protocol was immunoSEQ multiplex PCR, while the TCRdb copy is restricted to in-frame clones and leaves out a portion. The data contain around 150,000 clones, around 80% of them seen just once; the ten biggest clones take up under 2%. The sequencing sample was made of PBMCs. The receptors shown here come from a man between 18 and 29 years old in good health and CMV-seronegative. Each CDR3 is given without its conserved first and last residue. Expanded clones get a size class; other rows say once, few or many, or leave the size out.

J	size	V	CDR3
TRBJ2-3	NA	TRBV7-9	ASSVYWTASTDTQY
TRBJ2-1	NA	TRBV12-5	ASGLATGVGYNEQF
TRBJ2-3	few	TRBV28	ASSDGRVRTDTQY
TRBJ2-3	NA	TRBV6-4	ASSDSPGGTDTQY
TRBJ2-1	NA	TRBV28	ASSSLGRGSSNEQF
TRBJ2-3	NA	TRBV9	ASSGRQGVSDTQY
TRBJ1-2	once	TRBV6-6	ASSSILDINYGYT
TRBJ1-2	NA	TRBV7-2	ASSLGTGLFYT
TRBJ2-3	NA	TRBV28	ASRQPGQGSDTQY
TRBJ2-3	NA	TRBV29-1	SVRTSGETDTQY
TRBJ1-2	NA	TRBV28	ASSFIQGAFSYGYT
TRBJ2-2	NA	TRBV13	ASSLGGQGYTGELF
TRBJ1-1	NA	TRBV13	ASSTSGNTEAF
TRBJ2-1	NA	TRBV28	ASSTRRVSYNEQF
TRBJ2-3	NA	TRBV4-1	ASSQYARSGGAADTQY
TRBJ1-1	NA	TRBV6-1	ASRTGWNTEAF
TRBJ2-3	few	TRBV1	TSSQLRTSGITDTQY
TRBJ1-2	once	TRBV30	AWSVRGTPQNYGYT
TRBJ2-7	NA	TRBV7-9	ASSLGQPMEY
TRBJ2-4	NA	TRBV13	ASSLRASGARDIQY
TRBJ2-3	NA	TRBV28	ASSLQGASTDTQY
TRBJ1-3	NA	TRBV27	ASAALGAISGNTIY
TRBJ2-3	NA	TRBV5-1	ASSLGQGGTTDTQY
TRBJ1-5	NA	TRBV10-3	AISGTPLDQPQH
TRBJ2-1	NA	TRBV29-1	SVRTRGTYNEQF
TRBJ2-7	NA	TRBV27	ASRDRGDYEQY
TRBJ2-3	NA	TRBV6-5	ASSYSSGGITDTQY
TRBJ1-6	few	TRBV25-1	ASSPQDRKSYNSPLH
TRBJ2-7	NA	TRBV7-9	SSSLLPYEQY
TRBJ2-1	NA	TRBV2	ASSEFISRAANEQF
TRBJ2-5	once	TRBV5-4	ASSFTGLGPTQETQY
TRBJ2-6	few	TRBV27	ASSYGSGANVLT
TRBJ2-7	NA	TRBV11-2	ASSLGLPNTRESSYEQY
TRBJ2-5	NA	TRBV7-9	ASSLQNQETQY
TRBJ2-5	NA	TRBV2	ASSGTSGPLGTQY
TRBJ2-3	NA	TRBV6-6	ASTSGDGGYTDTQY
TRBJ2-1	few	TRBV7-2	ASSSPRGEQF
TRBJ2-7	NA	TRBV7-3	ASSLKEAGVHEQY
TRBJ2-5	NA	TRBV7-2	ASSLRPGETQY
TRBJ2-7	NA	TRBV7-2	ASSFGQGRDYEQY
TRBJ2-5	once	TRBV6-5	ASSYGLAGPQETQY
TRBJ2-7	NA	TRBV5-1	ASSWGPGGPYEQY
TRBJ2-1	NA	TRBV6-4	ASSDTPSSYNEQF
TRBJ2-1	few	TRBV7-2	ASSLVGTGINEQF
TRBJ1-1	NA	TRBV4-3	ASSQDALLTGHTEAF
TRBJ2-3	NA	TRBV6-5	ASSPPDRAAQY
TRBJ2-7	NA	TRBV6-5	ASRNQGSTYEQY
TRBJ1-5	NA	TRBV11-3	ASSFRGRDNLSQH
TRBJ1-5	few	TRBV12-5	ASGFGQTKDQPQH
TRBJ1-1	NA	TRBV6-6	ASSYEGWDTEAF
TRBJ2-7	NA	TRBV7-8	ASSSYYEQY
TRBJ2-7	NA	TRBV6-5	ASSSTGSSYEQY
TRBJ2-3	few	TRBV9	ASRAGGGTDTQY
TRBJ2-7	few	TRBV4-1	ASSQEAGGGYEQY
TRBJ2-7	few	TRBV4-3	ASSQTRLAGEGEQY
TRBJ1-1	NA	TRBV5-1	ASSYSQGLNTEAF
TRBJ2-5	NA	TRBV2	ASSDGLAGVAETQY
TRBJ2-1	NA	TRBV9	ASSLREYNEQF